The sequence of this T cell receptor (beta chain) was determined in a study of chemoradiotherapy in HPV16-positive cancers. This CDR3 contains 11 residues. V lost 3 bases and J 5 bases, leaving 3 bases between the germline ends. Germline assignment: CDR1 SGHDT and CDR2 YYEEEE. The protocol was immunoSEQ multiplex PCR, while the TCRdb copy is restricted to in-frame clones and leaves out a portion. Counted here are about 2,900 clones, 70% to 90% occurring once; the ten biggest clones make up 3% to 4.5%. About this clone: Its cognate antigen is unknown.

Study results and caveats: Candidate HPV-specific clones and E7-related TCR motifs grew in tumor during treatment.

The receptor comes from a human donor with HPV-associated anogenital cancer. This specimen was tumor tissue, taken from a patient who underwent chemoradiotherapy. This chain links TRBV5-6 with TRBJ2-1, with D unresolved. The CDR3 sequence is CASSWDNEQFF. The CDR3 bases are TGTGCCAGCAGCTGGGACAATGAGCAGTTCTTC.